A selection of T cell receptor beta chains follows, all from one sample in a study of tumor-infiltrating lymphocytes in primary liver carcinoma. TCRdb processed the multiplex PCR reads anew with MiXCR; each CDR3 protein has one entry. The repertoire consists of around 100,000 distinct CDR3 sequences, with approximately 71% occurring once and the leading ten covering 9.5%. Sequencing was carried out using liver tumor tissue from sampling region 5. These receptors all come from a woman aged 55 to 70 with primary liver carcinoma and hepatitis B virus infection. The CDR3 runs from the conserved cysteine through the conserved F or W. A D gene is named only where the DNA matches it firmly. Clone sizes are given selectively: once, few, many, or a class where the clone is expanded.

j_call: TRBJ2-1
clone_size: NA
v_call: TRBV4-2
d_call: NA
cdr3_nt: TGTGCCAACAGCCAAGGTCCCGAGAGTAACAATGAGCAGTTCTTC
cdr3_aa: CANSQGPESNNEQFF

j_call: TRBJ2-7
clone_size: NA
v_call: TRBV4-1
d_call: NA
cdr3_nt: TGTGCCAGCAGCCAAGGTCCAGAGGACTACGAGCAGTACTTC
cdr3_aa: CASSQGPEDYEQYF

j_call: TRBJ2-6
clone_size: many
v_call: TRBV6-2/TRBV6-3
d_call: NA
cdr3_nt: TGTGCCAGCAGCCGAACTGGGGCCAACGTCCTGACTTTC
cdr3_aa: CASSRTGANVLTF

j_call: TRBJ2-1
clone_size: NA
v_call: TRBV11-2
d_call: NA
cdr3_nt: TGTGCCAGTAGCTCAGGGCACTACAATGAGCAGTTCTTC
cdr3_aa: CASSSGHYNEQFF

j_call: TRBJ2-3
clone_size: NA
v_call: TRBV11-2
d_call: TRBD2
cdr3_nt: TGCGCCGGCAGCTTCGGACTAGGACGCATAGATACGCAGTATTTT
cdr3_aa: CAGSFGLGRIDTQYF

j_call: TRBJ1-5
clone_size: NA
v_call: TRBV28
d_call: TRBD1
cdr3_nt: TGTGCCAGCAGTACCCCTGGACAGGGGGATCAGCCCCTGCATTTT
cdr3_aa: CASSTPGQGDQPLHF

j_call: TRBJ2-3
clone_size: NA
v_call: TRBV10-3
d_call: NA
cdr3_nt: TGTGCCATGAGTGAGAGGGGAAGCACAGATACGCAGTATTTT
cdr3_aa: CAMSERGSTDTQYF

j_call: TRBJ2-4
clone_size: NA
v_call: TRBV12-3/TRBV12-4
d_call: TRBD1
cdr3_nt: TGTGCCAGCAGTCCGCCTGGCCGTGACAGGGTAGCCAAAAACATTCAGTACTTC
cdr3_aa: CASSPPGRDRVAKNIQYF

j_call: TRBJ1-5
clone_size: many
v_call: TRBV30
d_call: NA
cdr3_nt: TGTGCCTGGAGTAGGGGGGCGCGGGGCAATCAGCCCCAGCATTTT
cdr3_aa: CAWSRGARGNQPQHF

j_call: TRBJ1-5
clone_size: NA
v_call: TRBV2
d_call: NA
cdr3_nt: TGTGCCAGCAGTGGCGGCAATCAGCCCCAGCATTTT
cdr3_aa: CASSGGNQPQHF

j_call: TRBJ1-1
clone_size: NA
v_call: TRBV18
d_call: NA
cdr3_nt: TGTGCCAGCTCACCACAGCTCCGGATAGCTGAAGCTTTCTTT
cdr3_aa: CASSPQLRIAEAFF

j_call: TRBJ2-3
clone_size: few
v_call: TRBV14
d_call: NA
cdr3_nt: TGTGCCAGCAGCAGTCTGAGCACAGATACGCAGTATTTT
cdr3_aa: CASSSLSTDTQYF

j_call: TRBJ2-7
clone_size: once
v_call: TRBV14
d_call: NA
cdr3_nt: TGTGCCAGCTGCCACCCAGGGGTGCATGAGCAGTACTTC
cdr3_aa: CASCHPGVHEQYF

j_call: TRBJ2-2
clone_size: NA
v_call: TRBV21-1
d_call: NA
cdr3_nt: TGTGCCAGCAGCAATAGTTACGGGAGTAGCAGGGAGCTGTTTTTT
cdr3_aa: CASSNSYGSSRELFF

j_call: TRBJ1-2
clone_size: few
v_call: TRBV5-1
d_call: NA
cdr3_nt: TGCGCCAGCAGTCCTGAGGACAGCAAGTACTATGGCCGCACCTTC
cdr3_aa: CASSPEDSKYYGRTF

j_call: TRBJ2-7
clone_size: few
v_call: TRBV28
d_call: NA
cdr3_nt: TGTGCCAGCAGTTCGGACTGGCAGAGCTCCTACGAGCAGTACTTC
cdr3_aa: CASSSDWQSSYEQYF

j_call: TRBJ1-1
clone_size: many
v_call: TRBV28
d_call: TRBD1
cdr3_nt: TGTGCCAGTTACACAGGGGGGACTGAAGCTTTCTTT
cdr3_aa: CASYTGGTEAFF

j_call: TRBJ2-1
clone_size: NA
v_call: TRBV11-3
d_call: NA
cdr3_nt: TGTGCCAACACCTTAGGAACTAGTGGGAAGCTTGAGCAGTTCTTC
cdr3_aa: CANTLGTSGKLEQFF

j_call: TRBJ1-1
clone_size: NA
v_call: TRBV11-2
d_call: NA
cdr3_nt: TGCGCCTGCCGGGAGTTACGGAACACTAAAGCTTTCTTT
cdr3_aa: CACRELRNTKAFF

j_call: TRBJ2-3
clone_size: once
v_call: TRBV5-1
d_call: NA
cdr3_nt: TGCGCCAGCAGCCCTGCAGCCATCGGAGATACGCAGTATTTT
cdr3_aa: CASSPAAIGDTQYF

j_call: TRBJ2-3
clone_size: NA
v_call: TRBV11-2
d_call: TRBD1
cdr3_nt: TGTGTCAGTAGCTTAGACAGGGGGGATACGCAGTATTTT
cdr3_aa: CVSSLDRGDTQYF

j_call: TRBJ1-2
clone_size: once
v_call: TRBV6-1
d_call: NA
cdr3_nt: TGTGCGAGCAGTGAAGTTTCACAGGATCTTTATGGCTACACCTTC
cdr3_aa: CASSEVSQDLYGYTF

j_call: TRBJ1-5
clone_size: NA
v_call: TRBV19
d_call: NA
cdr3_nt: TGTGCCAGTAGTATAAGGGATCAGCCCCAGCATTTT
cdr3_aa: CASSIRDQPQHF

j_call: TRBJ2-7
clone_size: NA
v_call: TRBV5-1
d_call: TRBD2
cdr3_nt: TGCGCCAGCAGCCTACCACCAGGACTAGCGGGGCCCTCATCCTACGAGCAGTACTTC
cdr3_aa: CASSLPPGLAGPSSYEQYF

j_call: TRBJ2-7
clone_size: NA
v_call: TRBV5-5
d_call: NA
cdr3_nt: TGTGCTAGCAGCACACAGAGTTCTGCAGGCGAGCAGTACTTC
cdr3_aa: CASSTQSSAGEQYF

j_call: TRBJ2-6
clone_size: many
v_call: TRBV6-6
d_call: NA
cdr3_nt: TGTGCCAGCAGTATGCAGGGTGCCGGGGCCAACGTCCTGACTTTC
cdr3_aa: CASSMQGAGANVLTF

j_call: TRBJ2-7
clone_size: many
v_call: TRBV13
d_call: TRBD2
cdr3_nt: TGTGCCAGCAGCCTCGACAGGGGATTTTCTAGCGGGAGTGGGTACGAGCAGTACTTC
cdr3_aa: CASSLDRGFSSGSGYEQYF

j_call: TRBJ1-1
clone_size: many
v_call: TRBV7-8
d_call: TRBD1
cdr3_nt: TGTGCCAGCAGCTTGGGGACAGGGGGGGGGACTGAAGCTTTCTTT
cdr3_aa: CASSLGTGGGTEAFF

j_call: TRBJ1-1
clone_size: NA
v_call: TRBV29-1
d_call: NA
cdr3_nt: TGCAGCGTTAGCCCACGTAACACTGAAGTTTTCTTT
cdr3_aa: CSVSPRNTEVFF